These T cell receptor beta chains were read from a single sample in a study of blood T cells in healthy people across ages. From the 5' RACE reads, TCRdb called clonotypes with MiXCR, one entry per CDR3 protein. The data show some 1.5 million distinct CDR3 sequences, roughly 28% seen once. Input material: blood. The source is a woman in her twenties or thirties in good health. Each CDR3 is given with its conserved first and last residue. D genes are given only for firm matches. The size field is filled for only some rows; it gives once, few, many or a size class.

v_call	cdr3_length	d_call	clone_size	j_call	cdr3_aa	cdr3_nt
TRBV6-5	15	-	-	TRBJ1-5	CASREHGGSNQPQHF	TGTGCCAGCCGAGAGCACGGGGGTAGCAATCAGCCCCAGCATTTT
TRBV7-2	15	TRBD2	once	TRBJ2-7	CAGRPLAGGPDEQYF	TGTGCCGGCAGACCACTAGCGGGGGGGCCGGATGAGCAGTACTTC
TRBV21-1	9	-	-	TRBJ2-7	CARTDEQYF	TGTGCCAGGACGGACGAGCAGTACTTC
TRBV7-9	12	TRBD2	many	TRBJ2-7	CASSQGAGEQYF	TGCGCCAGCAGCCAAGGAGCGGGAGAGCAGTACTTC
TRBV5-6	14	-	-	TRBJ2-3	CASSLAQPTDTQYF	TGTGCCAGCAGCTTGGCACAACCCACAGATACGCAGTATTTT
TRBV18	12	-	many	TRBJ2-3	CASSPFTDTQYF	TGTGCCAGCAGCCCATTCACAGATACGCAGTATTTT
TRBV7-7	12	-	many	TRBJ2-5	CASSLEGRTQYF	TGTGCCAGCAGCTTAGAGGGGAGGACCCAGTACTTC
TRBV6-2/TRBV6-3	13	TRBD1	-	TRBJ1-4	CASSYPVGGKLFF	TGTGCCAGCAGTTACCCGGTAGGGGGCAAACTGTTTTTT
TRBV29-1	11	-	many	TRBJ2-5	CSVEEWETQYF	TGCAGCGTTGAAGAATGGGAGACCCAGTACTTC
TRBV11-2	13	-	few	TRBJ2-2	CAIARWGSGERFF	TGTGCCATCGCCCGATGGGGTTCCGGGGAGCGGTTTTTT
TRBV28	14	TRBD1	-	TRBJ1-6	CASAGTGVSSPLHF	TGTGCCAGTGCCGGGACAGGGGTTAGTTCACCCCTCCACTTT
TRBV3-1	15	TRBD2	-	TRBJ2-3	CACSQETSGSDTQYF	TGTGCCTGCAGCCAAGAGACTAGCGGGAGTGATACGCAGTATTTT
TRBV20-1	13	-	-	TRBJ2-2	CSARRPNAGELFF	TGCAGTGCTAGGAGGCCCAACGCCGGGGAGCTGTTTTTT
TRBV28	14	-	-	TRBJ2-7	CASSCFLGSYEQYF	TGTGCCAGCAGTTGTTTTCTGGGATCCTACGAGCAGTACTTC
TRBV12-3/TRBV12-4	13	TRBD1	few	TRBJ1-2	CASSESGGAGYTF	TGTGCCAGCAGTGAATCAGGGGGAGCGGGCTACACCTTC
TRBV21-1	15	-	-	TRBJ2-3	CASSTWGQAEDTQYF	TGTGCCAGCAGCACCTGGGGACAGGCGGAAGATACGCAGTATTTT
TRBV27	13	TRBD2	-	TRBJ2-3	CTSQGSGRDTQYF	TGTACCAGCCAGGGTAGCGGGAGGGATACGCAGTATTTT
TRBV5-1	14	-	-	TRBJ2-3	CASSFTRTEDTQYF	TGCGCCAGCAGCTTTACTAGGACCGAAGATACGCAGTATTTT
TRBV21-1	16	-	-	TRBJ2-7	CASSKGGGNISYEQYF	TGTGCCAGCAGCAAAGGGGGCGGGAACATTTCCTACGAGCAGTACTTC
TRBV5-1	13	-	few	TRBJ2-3	CASEAGGGDTQYF	TGCGCCAGCGAGGCAGGCGGCGGAGATACGCAGTATTTT
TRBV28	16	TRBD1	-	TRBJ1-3	CASSLFGTGTGNTIYF	TGTGCCAGCAGTTTATTCGGGACAGGCACTGGAAACACCATATATTTT
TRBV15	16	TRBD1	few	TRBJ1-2	CATSSLLGTGNYGYTF	TGTGCCACCAGCAGCCTTTTGGGGACAGGGAACTATGGCTACACCTTC
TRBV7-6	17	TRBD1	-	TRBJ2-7	CASSPGTGKGGYYEQYF	TGTGCCAGCAGCCCTGGGACAGGGAAGGGTGGCTACTACGAGCAGTACTTC
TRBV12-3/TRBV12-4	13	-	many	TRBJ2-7	CASSLGRLGEQYF	TGTGCCAGCAGTTTGGGTAGGCTGGGCGAGCAGTACTTC
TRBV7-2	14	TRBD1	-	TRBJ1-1	CASSSPTRTGEAFF	TGTGCCAGCAGCTCCCCTACGCGGACAGGGGAAGCTTTCTTT
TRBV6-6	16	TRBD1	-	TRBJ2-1	CASSLPTGGSYNEQFF	TGTGCCAGCAGTCTACCGACAGGGGGCTCCTACAATGAGCAGTTCTTC
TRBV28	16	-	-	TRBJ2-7	CASSFPSESPQETQYF	TGTGCCAGCAGTTTTCCTAGCGAATCCCCTCAAGAAACCCAGTACTTC
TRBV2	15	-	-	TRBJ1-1	CASSEQGRRNTEAFF	TGTGCCAGCAGTGAACAGGGGAGAAGGAACACTGAAGCTTTCTTT
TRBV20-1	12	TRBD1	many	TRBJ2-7	CSGRDRAYEQYF	TGCAGTGGCCGGGACAGGGCCTACGAGCAGTACTTC
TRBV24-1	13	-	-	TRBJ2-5	CATSDLRGSEQYF	TGTGCCACCAGTGATTTGAGGGGTAGTGAGCAGTACTTC
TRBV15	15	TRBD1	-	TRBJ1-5	CATSRTGANYQPQHF	TGTGCCACCAGCAGGACAGGGGCCAACTATCAGCCCCAGCATTTT
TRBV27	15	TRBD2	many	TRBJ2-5	CASSGTSGGKETQYF	TGTGCCAGCAGTGGGACTAGCGGGGGGAAAGAGACCCAGTACTTC
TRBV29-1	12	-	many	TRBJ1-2	CSVEDRDYGYTF	TGCAGCGTTGAAGATCGCGACTATGGCTACACCTTC
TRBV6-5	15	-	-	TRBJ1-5	CASRPKVYRNQPQHF	TGTGCCAGCAGACCCAAGGTATACCGTAATCAGCCCCAGCATTTT
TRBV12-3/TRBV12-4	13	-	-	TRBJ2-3	CASSLGVLDTQYF	TGTGCCAGCAGTTTAGGAGTTTTAGATACGCAGTATTTT
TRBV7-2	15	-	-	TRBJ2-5	CASSPGAWNQETQYF	TGTGCCAGTAGCCCCGGCGCTTGGAACCAAGAGACCCAGTACTTC
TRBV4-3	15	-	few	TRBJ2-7	CASSQDPTVTYEQYF	TGCGCCAGCAGCCAAGACCCGACAGTTACCTACGAGCAGTACTTC
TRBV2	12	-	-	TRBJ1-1	CASKEDGTEAFF	TGTGCCAGCAAAGAGGACGGCACTGAAGCTTTCTTT
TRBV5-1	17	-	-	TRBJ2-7	CASSLAKQLPLSYEQYF	TGCGCCAGCAGCTTGGCCAAGCAACTTCCCCTCTCCTACGAGCAGTACTTC
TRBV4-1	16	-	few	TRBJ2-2	CASSQAGTPNTGELFF	TGCGCCAGCAGCCAGGCCGGGACTCCGAACACCGGGGAGCTGTTTTTT
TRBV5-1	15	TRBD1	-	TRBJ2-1	CASSLGDRDINEQFF	TGCGCCAGCAGCTTGGGGGACAGGGATATCAATGAGCAGTTCTTC
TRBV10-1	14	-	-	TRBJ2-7	CASSESGGSHEQYF	TGCGCCAGCAGTGAGTCAGGGGGTTCCCACGAGCAGTACTTC
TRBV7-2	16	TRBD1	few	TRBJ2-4	CASSLTGSTIGDIQYF	TGTGCCAGCAGCTTGACAGGGTCCACCATAGGGGACATTCAGTACTTC
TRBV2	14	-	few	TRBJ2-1	CASRARFQDNEQFF	TGTGCCAGCCGTGCCAGGTTTCAGGACAATGAGCAGTTCTTC
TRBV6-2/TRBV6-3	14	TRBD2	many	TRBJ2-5	CASSGLAGGETQYF	TGTGCCAGCAGTGGGCTAGCGGGAGGAGAGACCCAGTACTTC
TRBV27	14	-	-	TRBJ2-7	CASSPIRRGSEQYF	TGTGCCAGCAGCCCTATACGTCGGGGTAGCGAGCAGTACTTC
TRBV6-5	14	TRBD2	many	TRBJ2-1	CASRALSGGYEQFF	TGTGCCAGCAGGGCTCTTAGCGGGGGCTATGAGCAGTTCTTC
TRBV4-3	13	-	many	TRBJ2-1	CASSQGTNNEQFF	TGCGCCAGCAGCCAAGGCACCAACAATGAGCAGTTCTTC
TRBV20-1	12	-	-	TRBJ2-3	CSASPPEGAQYF	TGCAGTGCTAGCCCCCCGGAGGGGGCGCAGTATTTT
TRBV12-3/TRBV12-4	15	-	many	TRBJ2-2	CASSSGRGDTGELFF	TGTGCCAGCAGTTCCGGCAGGGGGGACACCGGGGAGCTGTTTTTT
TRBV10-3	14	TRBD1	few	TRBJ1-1	CAISGDREGTEAFF	TGTGCCATCAGCGGGGACAGGGAGGGCACTGAAGCTTTCTTT
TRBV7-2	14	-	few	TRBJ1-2	CASSFLTDNYGYTF	TGTGCCAGCAGCTTTCTGACTGATAACTATGGCTACACCTTC
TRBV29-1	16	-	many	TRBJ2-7	CSVEYLPPRGSYEQYF	TGCAGCGTTGAATACCTTCCACCTCGAGGCTCCTACGAGCAGTACTTC
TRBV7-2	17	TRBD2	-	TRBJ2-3	CASSLETAGGPPDTQYF	TGTGCCAGCAGCTTAGAGACGGCGGGAGGGCCCCCAGATACGCAGTATTTT
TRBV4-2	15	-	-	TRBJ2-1	CASSQDWVSYNEQFF	TGTGCCAGCAGCCAAGACTGGGTGTCATACAATGAGCAGTTCTTC